This is a list of T cell receptor beta chains from one sample in a study of molecular identifiers for immune sequencing clone quantification. TCRdb called the PCR reads again in MiXCR, with one record for every CDR3 protein. The sample lists about 89,000 distinct CDR3 sequences; roughly 19% were seen once. The sequencing sample was made of naive CD8+ T cells from blood, with Jurkat cell RNA spiked in. The origin of the receptors is a human donor in good health. Some libraries in this study had Jurkat cell RNA spiked in. Each CDR3 is given with its conserved first and last residue. D genes are given only for firm matches. Not all rows give a size; the values are once, few, many and, for expanded clones, a class.

d_gene	abundance	v_gene	j_gene	CDR3nt	CDR3aa
TRBD1	many	TRBV5-1	TRBJ1-2	TGCGCCAGCAGCACCTCCAGGGGGGCCCTCTATGGCTACACCTTC	CASSTSRGALYGYTF
TRBD1	many	TRBV7-9	TRBJ2-3	TGTGCCAGCAGCTTGGGACAGGGGGCAGGGGATACGCAGTATTTT	CASSLGQGAGDTQYF
TRBD1	many	TRBV7-9	TRBJ2-7	TGTGCCAGCAGCTTAGGGGGACAGGGTACCCGCGAGCAGTACTTC	CASSLGGQGTREQYF
TRBD2	many	TRBV7-3	TRBJ2-7	TGTGCCAGCAGCGTTGCAGCGGGAGGTACCTACGAGCAGTACTTC	CASSVAAGGTYEQYF
.	many	TRBV11-2	TRBJ1-1	TGTGCCAGCAGCTTAGAAGACACGGAGAACACTGAAGCTTTCTTT	CASSLEDTENTEAFF
TRBD1	many	TRBV5-6	TRBJ2-7	TGTGCCAGCAGCGTACAGGGGCCCGAGCAGTACTTC	CASSVQGPEQYF
.	many	TRBV7-6	TRBJ1-1	TGTGCCAGCAGCGCGCCTAGGGACAATACAGGGAAGAACACTGAAGCTTTCTTT	CASSAPRDNTGKNTEAFF
.	.	TRBV27	TRBJ2-2	TGTGCCAGCAGTATATCCGGGACTCTGAGCACCGGGGAGCTGTTTTTT	CASSISGTLSTGELFF
.	many	TRBV20-1	TRBJ2-2	TGCAGTGCTAGTAGGGCCCAGGGAAACACCGGGGAGCTGTTTTTT	CSASRAQGNTGELFF
TRBD2	.	TRBV27	TRBJ2-1	TGTGCCAGCGGTACCTCACGACTAGCGGGAGGGCCGTATGAGCAGTTCTTC	CASGTSRLAGGPYEQFF
.	many	TRBV12-3/TRBV12-4	TRBJ1-1	TGTGCCAGCAGACTAGACCTGTGGAACACTGAAGCTTTCTTT	CASRLDLWNTEAFF
.	many	TRBV18	TRBJ2-2	TGTGCCAGCTCACAAGAGGATGGAGTAAACACCGGGGAGCTGTTTTTT	CASSQEDGVNTGELFF
TRBD2	.	TRBV20-1	TRBJ2-2	TGCAGTGCTAGAGACCTCGTGCTAGCGGGAACCGGGGAGCCGTTTTTT	CSARDLVLAGTGEPFF
TRBD1	many	TRBV5-1	TRBJ2-7	TGCGCCAGCAGCCCGGACAGGGTGGTCTACGAGCAGTACTTC	CASSPDRVVYEQYF
TRBD2	many	TRBV4-3	TRBJ2-1	TGCGCCAGCAGCCAAGATTACGGGACTAGAAGTGAGCAGTTCTTC	CASSQDYGTRSEQFF
.	many	TRBV27	TRBJ2-6	TGTGCCAGCAGTTCAGGGGGGGGCGCTGGGGCCAACGTCCTGACTTTC	CASSSGGGAGANVLTF
.	many	TRBV28	TRBJ2-7	TGTGCCAGCAGTCTCGGTCTACTCTACGAGCAGTACTTC	CASSLGLLYEQYF
TRBD2	.	TRBV7-2	TRBJ2-3	TGTGCCAGCAGCTTAAATGACTGGCGGGGGTCCACAGATACGCAGTATTTT	CASSLNDWRGSTDTQYF
.	many	TRBV29-1	TRBJ2-3	TGCAGCGTTGAAGATCTTTCCGATACGCAGTATTTT	CSVEDLSDTQYF
.	.	TRBV28	TRBJ2-7	TGCGCCAGCAGTTTATCGGAAGGTGCCTACGAGCAGTACTTC	CASSLSEGAYEQYF
.	.	TRBV4-2	TRBJ2-1	TGTGCCAGCAGCCAAGTACATGGGGCGAGGGGCTATGAGCAGTTCTTC	CASSQVHGARGYEQFF
.	many	TRBV6-5	TRBJ2-4	TGTGCCAGCAGTGCCAGACCCGACAGCCGAGCCAAAAACATTCAGTACTTC	CASSARPDSRAKNIQYF
.	many	TRBV7-2	TRBJ2-5	TGTGCCAGCAGCTCCCCCTTTTGGGGGGGCTGGCTGGAGACCCAGTACTTC	CASSSPFWGGWLETQYF
.	many	TRBV4-3	TRBJ2-1	TGCGCCAGCAGCCGAGTAGAGGCCGATGAGCAGTTCTTC	CASSRVEADEQFF
TRBD1	many	TRBV5-6	TRBJ2-5	TGTGCCAGCAGCCCAATTACAGGGGTGGGGACCCAGTACTTC	CASSPITGVGTQYF
TRBD1	many	TRBV6-2/TRBV6-3	TRBJ1-1	TGTGCCAGCAGTTACTCGACACGTCCGGACAGGGAGAACACTGAAGCTTTCTTT	CASSYSTRPDRENTEAFF
TRBD1	many	TRBV28	TRBJ1-1	TGTGCCAGCAGTCCTTCGGACAGGGATGAAGCTTTCTTT	CASSPSDRDEAFF
TRBD2	many	TRBV20-1	TRBJ2-7	TGCAGTGCTACCCCCTGGCGGGAGGGCCTCTACGAGCAGTACTTC	CSATPWREGLYEQYF
TRBD1	many	TRBV27	TRBJ1-3	TGTGCCAGCAGTTTAGGGACAGGGGCTGGAAACACCATATATTTT	CASSLGTGAGNTIYF
.	many	TRBV11-2	TRBJ2-7	TGTGCCAGCAGCCCTACGGGGGCTTTGACCTACGAGCAGTACTTC	CASSPTGALTYEQYF
TRBD1	many	TRBV4-1	TRBJ1-1	TGCGCCAGCAGCCGAGTTACAGGGGGTGGCGGTGAAGCTTTCTTT	CASSRVTGGGGEAFF
.	many	TRBV6-6	TRBJ1-2	TGTGCCAGCAGTTACTCTGCCGACAGTACTAACTATGGCTACACCTTC	CASSYSADSTNYGYTF
.	few	TRBV29-1	TRBJ1-2	TGCAGCGTTCGCAACGAGGATGGCTACACCTTC	CSVRNEDGYTF
TRBD2	.	TRBV6-2/TRBV6-3	TRBJ2-1	TGTGCCAGCAGTTACCCAGGACTAGCGGGAGGGATTACAATTGGGAATGAGCAGTTCTTC	CASSYPGLAGGITIGNEQFF
TRBD1	many	TRBV27	TRBJ2-3	TGTGCCAGCAGTTTATCCACAGGGGGCGAGACAGATACGCAGTATTTT	CASSLSTGGETDTQYF
.	many	TRBV24-1	TRBJ1-5	TGTGCCACCAGTGATTCCGATAGCCAGCCCCAGCATTTT	CATSDSDSQPQHF
TRBD1	many	TRBV27	TRBJ2-3	TGTGCCAGCACTACACATAACGGGACAGGGGGCTACAGCACAGATACGCAGTATTTT	CASTTHNGTGGYSTDTQYF
.	many	TRBV20-1	TRBJ2-7	TGCAGTGCTAGAGATCCAGCCGATACGGTACCCTACGAGCAGTACTTC	CSARDPADTVPYEQYF
TRBD2	many	TRBV20-1	TRBJ2-5	TGCAGTGCCTGGGGACTAGCGGGAGGGCCGGAGACCCAGTACTTC	CSAWGLAGGPETQYF
.	many	TRBV6-2/TRBV6-3	TRBJ2-3	TGTGCCAGCAGCCTGCTTGAAGATACGCAGTATTTT	CASSLLEDTQYF
.	many	TRBV19	TRBJ1-6	TGTGCCAGTACCCGGGGGGCCTATTCACCCCTCCACTTT	CASTRGAYSPLHF
.	many	TRBV14	TRBJ2-7	TGTGCCAGCAGCCAATTTTTAGCCGAGCAGTACTTC	CASSQFLAEQYF
.	many	TRBV28	TRBJ2-1	TGTGCCAGCAGTTTTGTAGAGGACTACAATGAGCAGTTCTTC	CASSFVEDYNEQFF
TRBD2	many	TRBV7-6	TRBJ2-5	TGTGCCAGCAGCTTTCGAGGGCCTAGCGGGAGGTATGAGACCCAGTACTTC	CASSFRGPSGRYETQYF
.	.	TRBV19	TRBJ2-7	TGTGCCAGTAGTATAGGTGCGACAGTGTATTTCGACGAGCAGTACTTC	CASSIGATVYFDEQYF
TRBD2	many	TRBV6-2/TRBV6-3	TRBJ2-3	TGTGCCAGTTCCGGGACTAGCAGACGCACAGATACGCAGTATTTT	CASSGTSRRTDTQYF
TRBD2	many	TRBV28	TRBJ2-3	TGTGCCAGCAGCTACGGACTAGCGGGTGATACGCAGTATTTT	CASSYGLAGDTQYF
TRBD1	many	TRBV13	TRBJ1-2	TGTGCCAGCAGCTTAGATCAGGGGGCCAACTATGGCTACACCTTC	CASSLDQGANYGYTF
TRBD2	.	TRBV19	TRBJ2-7	TGTGCCAGTAGTATAGCCCGGGAGGGAGTGGACGAGCAGTACTTC	CASSIAREGVDEQYF
TRBD1	many	TRBV20-1	TRBJ2-3	TGCAGTGCGATAGACAGGGGCACAGATACGCAGTATTTT	CSAIDRGTDTQYF
.	many	TRBV6-1	TRBJ1-5	TGTGCCAGCAGTGAAGCGCGGGCACCGAACAATCAGCCCCAGCATTTT	CASSEARAPNNQPQHF
TRBD1	many	TRBV6-1	TRBJ1-5	TGTGCCAGCAGTAGGACAGGGCCACACGATCAGCCCCAGCATTTT	CASSRTGPHDQPQHF
TRBD1	many	TRBV19	TRBJ1-5	TGTGCCAGTAGTACTCGGACAGGGGGGGATCAGCCCCAGCATTTT	CASSTRTGGDQPQHF